The sequence of this TCR beta chain was determined in a study of molecular identifiers for immune sequencing clone quantification. This clonotype was detected only once. A much larger clone differs from this one at a single base, so this may be a read error. TCRdb called the PCR reads again in MiXCR, with one record for every CDR3 protein. This table holds approximately 550,000 distinct CDR3 sequences, about 25% found once. This CDR3 contains 12 residues. Trimming stripped 3 bases from V and 9 bases from J, with 12 bases between. The germline V gene encodes CDR1 SQVTM and CDR2 ANQGSEA. Sequenced: naive CD8+ T cells from blood, with Jurkat cell RNA spiked in. As for subset: FACS-sorted CD8+CD4-CCR7+CD45RA+ naive T cells. The source is a human donor in good health. Some libraries in this study had Jurkat cell RNA spiked in. The chain is built from TRBV29-1 and TRBJ2-1, with TRBD1 as a possible D gene (5 bases). The CDR3, as DNA: TGCAGCGTTGAGAGGCAGGGCAGTGAGCAGTTCTTC. It encodes CSVERQGSEQFF.